This note documents a single T cell receptor (beta chain) sequence. Its antigen is unknown. Unique molecular identifiers featured in how the TCRbeta library was prepared. TCRdb re-analysed the PCR reads in MiXCR, keeping a single row per CDR3 protein. The sample carries about 470,000 distinct CDR3 sequences, approximately 41% recorded once. This CDR3 comprises 14 residues. The germline V gene has CDR1 DFQATT and CDR2 SNEGSKA (reference sequence). V shed 1 base and J shed 1 base, with 10 bases lying between them. The data stem from a study of T-cell reconstitution after alpha-beta-depleted transplantation in children. Regarding the study as a whole: Alpha-beta T cells about two months after transplant reportedly derived from several hundred expanded graft clones. T-cell counts and diversity at one year following transplant were attributed mainly to newly produced T cells. From surviving recipient T cells and thymic progenitors came the high day-60 TCRbeta diversity observed in some patients.

Here the sequenced sample was PBMCs, taken before TCRalphabeta/CD19-depleted stem cell transplant. The chain combines TRBV20-1 with TRBJ1-2; D gene ambiguous. The source is a girl aged 2-10 years with aplastic anemia, due to receive a stem cell transplant. CDR3 sequence: CSARGDGNNYGYTF. CDR3 sequence (DNA): TGCAGTGCTAGAGGCGACGGCAATAACTATGGCTACACCTTC.